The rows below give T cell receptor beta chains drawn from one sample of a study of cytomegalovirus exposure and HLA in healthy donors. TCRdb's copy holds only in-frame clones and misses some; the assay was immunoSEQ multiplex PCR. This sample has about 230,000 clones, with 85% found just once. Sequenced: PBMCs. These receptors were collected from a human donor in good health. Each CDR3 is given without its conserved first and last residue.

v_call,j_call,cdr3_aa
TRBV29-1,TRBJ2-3,SVEGGVSDTQY
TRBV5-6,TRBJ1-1,ASSLQGPEAF
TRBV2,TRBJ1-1,ASSDRTGLGTEAF
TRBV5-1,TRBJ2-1,ASSLARAGGVNEQF
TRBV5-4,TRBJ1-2,ASSFGAADYGYT
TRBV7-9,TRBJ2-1,ASSATSGMSSYNEQF
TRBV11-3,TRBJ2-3,ASSRLQGDTQY
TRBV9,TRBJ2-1,ASSVVGGSYNEQF
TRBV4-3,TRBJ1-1,ASSQDWQGVKLTEAF
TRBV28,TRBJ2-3,ASRLAGARDTQY
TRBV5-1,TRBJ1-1,ASSLPGTEAF
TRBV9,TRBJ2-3,ASSATSFADTQY
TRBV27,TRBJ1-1,ASRTGGSMNTEAF
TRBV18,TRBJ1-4,ASSPGAQREKLF
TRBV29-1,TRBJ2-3,SVETASTDTQY
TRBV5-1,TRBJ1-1,ASSHGDRTNTEAF
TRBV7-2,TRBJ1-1,ASSPSGTVNTEAF
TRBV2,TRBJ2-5,ASRGPIRVGETQY
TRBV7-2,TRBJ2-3,ASSLGTSGRPFNTDTQY
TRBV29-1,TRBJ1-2,SVEGDRDMANYGYT
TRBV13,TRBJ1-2,ASSLYPLGQAIGNGYT
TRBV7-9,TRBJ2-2,ASSLSGPPGELF
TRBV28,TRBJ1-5,ASSFETGVYQPQH
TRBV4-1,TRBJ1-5,ASSQDGKGLQPQH
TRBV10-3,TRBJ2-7,AISEGTGGSYEQY
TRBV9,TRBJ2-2,ASSVTSGKGFGDTGELF
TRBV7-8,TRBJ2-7,ASSRLRGGASSYEQY
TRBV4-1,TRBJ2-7,ASSQLTGAYEQY
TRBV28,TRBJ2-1,ASSFGGGSYNEQF
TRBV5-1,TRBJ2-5,ASSLTRGGGTQY
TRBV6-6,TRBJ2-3,ASSSSGGRDTQY
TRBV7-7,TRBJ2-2,ASSLETGPGELF
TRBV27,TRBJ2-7,ASSFQGLDEQY
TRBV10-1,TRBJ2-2,ARTSVSVGELF
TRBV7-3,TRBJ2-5,ASSFEARETQY
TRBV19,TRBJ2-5,ASRDRASETQY
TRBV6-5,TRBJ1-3,ASRTGGNTIY
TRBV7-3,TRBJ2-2,ASSISGPNTGELF
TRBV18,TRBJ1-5,ASSPQGANQPQH
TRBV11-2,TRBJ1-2,ASSEGDWRLGGYT
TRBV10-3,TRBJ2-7,AISDEGGVQY
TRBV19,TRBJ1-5,ASSGQGSNQPQH
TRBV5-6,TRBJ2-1,ASSLRGQILYNEQF
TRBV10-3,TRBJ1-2,AIRRQTYGYT
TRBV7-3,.,ASSPGTGRNEQY
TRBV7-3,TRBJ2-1,ASSQGLAIYNEQF
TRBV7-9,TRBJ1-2,SSSMRTGGDSGYT